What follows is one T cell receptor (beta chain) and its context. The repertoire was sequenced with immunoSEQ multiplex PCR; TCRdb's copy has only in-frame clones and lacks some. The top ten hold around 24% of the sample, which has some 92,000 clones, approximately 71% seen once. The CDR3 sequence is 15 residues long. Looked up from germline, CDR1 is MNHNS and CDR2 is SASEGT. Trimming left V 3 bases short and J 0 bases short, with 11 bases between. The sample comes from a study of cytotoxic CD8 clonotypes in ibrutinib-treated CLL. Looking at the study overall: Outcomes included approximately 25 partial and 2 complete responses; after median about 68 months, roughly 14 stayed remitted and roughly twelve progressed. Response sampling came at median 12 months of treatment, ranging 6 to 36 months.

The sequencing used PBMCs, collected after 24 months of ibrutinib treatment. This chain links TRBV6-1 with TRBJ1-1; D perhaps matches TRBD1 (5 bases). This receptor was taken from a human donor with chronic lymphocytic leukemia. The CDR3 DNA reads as TGTGCCAGCAGTGATGGGACCTTAATGAACACTGAAGCTTTCTTT. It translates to CASSDGTLMNTEAFF.